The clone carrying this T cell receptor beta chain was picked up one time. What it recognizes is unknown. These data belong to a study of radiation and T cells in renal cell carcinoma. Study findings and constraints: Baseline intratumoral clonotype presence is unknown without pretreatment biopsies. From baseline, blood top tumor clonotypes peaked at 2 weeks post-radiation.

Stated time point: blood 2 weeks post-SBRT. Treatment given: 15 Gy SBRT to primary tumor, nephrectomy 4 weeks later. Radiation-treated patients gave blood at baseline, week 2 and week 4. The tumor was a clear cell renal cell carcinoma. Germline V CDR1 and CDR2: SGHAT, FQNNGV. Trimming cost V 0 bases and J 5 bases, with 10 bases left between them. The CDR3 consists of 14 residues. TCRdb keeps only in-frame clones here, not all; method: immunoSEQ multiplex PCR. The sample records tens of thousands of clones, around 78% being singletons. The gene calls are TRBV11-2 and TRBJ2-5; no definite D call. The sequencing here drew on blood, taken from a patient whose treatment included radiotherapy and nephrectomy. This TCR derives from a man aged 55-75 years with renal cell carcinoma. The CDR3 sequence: CASSLEALRETQYF. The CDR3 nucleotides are TGTGCCAGCAGCTTAGAGGCCCTCCGGGAGACCCAGTACTTC.